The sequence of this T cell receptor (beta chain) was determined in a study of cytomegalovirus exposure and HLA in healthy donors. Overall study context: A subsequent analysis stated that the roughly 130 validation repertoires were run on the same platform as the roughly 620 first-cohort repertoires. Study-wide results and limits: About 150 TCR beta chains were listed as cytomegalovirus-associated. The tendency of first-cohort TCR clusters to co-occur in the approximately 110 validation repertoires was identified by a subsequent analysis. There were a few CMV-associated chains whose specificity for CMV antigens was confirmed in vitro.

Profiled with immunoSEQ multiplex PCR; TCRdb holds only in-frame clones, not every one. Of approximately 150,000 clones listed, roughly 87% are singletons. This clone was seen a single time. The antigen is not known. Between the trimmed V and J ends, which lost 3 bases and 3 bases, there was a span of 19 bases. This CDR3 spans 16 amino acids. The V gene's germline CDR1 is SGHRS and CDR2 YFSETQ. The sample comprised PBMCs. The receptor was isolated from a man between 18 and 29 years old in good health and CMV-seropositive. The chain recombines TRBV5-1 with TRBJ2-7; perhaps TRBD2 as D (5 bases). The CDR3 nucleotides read TGCGCCAGCAGCTCGGGCGTACTAGTATCTATCTACGAGCAGTACTTC. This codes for CASSSGVLVSIYEQYF.